This TCR beta chain comes out of a study of blood T cell repertoires in COVID-19. Study details: Sites across the United States, Italy and Spain contributed samples from acute and convalescent COVID-19. PBMCs, B-cell-depleted T cells, or T cells provided the cDNA or gDNA that made up the material.

The length of the CDR3 is 18 residues. J gave up 7 bases and V 4 bases, and 14 bases lay outside the gene matches. The germline gives CDR1 SGHTA, CDR2 FQGNSA. Original processing notes: Quantification of nucleated cells was approximated via reference gene primer amplification. Method: immunoSEQ multiplex PCR; TCRdb's copy keeps in-frame clones and lacks some. V and J calls and clone size come straight from that table; D and trimming were deduced from the DNA. The repertoire holds about 140,000 clones, with approximately 80% as singletons. The V and J genes are TRBV7-2 and TRBJ2-1; TRBD2 matches at 12 bases. The sequence was collected from a woman over 75 with active or convalescent COVID-19. The source material was peripheral blood. The CDR3: CASSYQSLAGGPRNEQFF. DNA for the CDR3: TGTGCCAGCAGCTACCAATCCCTAGCGGGGGGGCCCAGGAATGAGCAGTTCTTC. Based on the CDR3 plus reference TRBV7-2 and TRBJ2-1, the full variable domain is GAGVSQSPSNKVTEKGKDVELRCDPISGHTALYWYRQSLGQGLEFLIYFQGNSAPDKSGLPSDRFSAERTGGSVSTLTIQRTQQEDSAVYLCASSYQSLAGGPRNEQFFGPGTRLTVL.